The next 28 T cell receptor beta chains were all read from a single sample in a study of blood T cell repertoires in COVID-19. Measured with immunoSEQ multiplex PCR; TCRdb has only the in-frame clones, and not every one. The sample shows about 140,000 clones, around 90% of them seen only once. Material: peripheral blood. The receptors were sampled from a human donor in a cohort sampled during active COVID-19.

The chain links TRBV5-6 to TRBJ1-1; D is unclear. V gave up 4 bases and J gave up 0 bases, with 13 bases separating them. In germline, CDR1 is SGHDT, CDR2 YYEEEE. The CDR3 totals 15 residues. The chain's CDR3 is CASSPGLLMNTEAFF. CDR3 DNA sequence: TGTGCCAGCAGCCCAGGACTATTAATGAACACTGAAGCTTTCTTT.

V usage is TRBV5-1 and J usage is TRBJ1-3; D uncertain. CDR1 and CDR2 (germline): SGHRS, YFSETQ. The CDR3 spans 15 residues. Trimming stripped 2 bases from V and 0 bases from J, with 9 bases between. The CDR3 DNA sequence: TGCGCCAGCAGCTTTGGCAGACACTCTGGAAACACCATATATTTT. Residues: CASSFGRHSGNTIYF.

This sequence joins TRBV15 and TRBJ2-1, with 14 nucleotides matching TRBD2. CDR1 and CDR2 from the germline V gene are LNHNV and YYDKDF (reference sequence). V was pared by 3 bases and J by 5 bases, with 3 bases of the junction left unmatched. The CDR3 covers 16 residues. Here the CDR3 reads CATSRGTSGGHNEQFF. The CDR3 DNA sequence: TGTGCCACCAGCAGGGGGACTAGCGGGGGACACAATGAGCAGTTCTTC.

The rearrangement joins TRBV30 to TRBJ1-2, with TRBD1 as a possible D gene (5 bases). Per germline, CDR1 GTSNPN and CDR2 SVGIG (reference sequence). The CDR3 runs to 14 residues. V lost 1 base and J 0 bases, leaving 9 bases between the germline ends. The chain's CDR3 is CAWSAGGTNYGYTF. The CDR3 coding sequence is TGTGCCTGGAGTGCCGGGGGGACTAACTATGGCTACACCTTC.

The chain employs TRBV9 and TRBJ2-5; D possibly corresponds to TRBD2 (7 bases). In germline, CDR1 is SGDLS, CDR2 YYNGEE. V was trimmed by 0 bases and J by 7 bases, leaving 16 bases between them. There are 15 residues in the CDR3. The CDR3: CASSVDWGGQRTQYF. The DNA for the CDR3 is TGTGCCAGCAGCGTAGATTGGGGGGGCCAAAGGACCCAGTACTTC.

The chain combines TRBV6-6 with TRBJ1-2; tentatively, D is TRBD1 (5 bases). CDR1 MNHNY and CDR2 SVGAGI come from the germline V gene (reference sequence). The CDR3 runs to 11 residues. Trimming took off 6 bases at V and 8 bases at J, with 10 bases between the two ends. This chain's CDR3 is CASRGLGGYTF. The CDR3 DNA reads TGTGCCAGCAGGGGGCTAGGCGGCTACACCTTC.

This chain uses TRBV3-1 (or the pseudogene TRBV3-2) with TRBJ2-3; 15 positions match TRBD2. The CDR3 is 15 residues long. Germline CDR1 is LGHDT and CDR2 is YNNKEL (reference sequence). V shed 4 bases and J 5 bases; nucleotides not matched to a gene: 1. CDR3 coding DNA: TGTGCCAGCAGCCTGGGACTAGCGGGGGGAGATACGCAGTATTTT. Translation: CASSLGLAGGDTQYF.

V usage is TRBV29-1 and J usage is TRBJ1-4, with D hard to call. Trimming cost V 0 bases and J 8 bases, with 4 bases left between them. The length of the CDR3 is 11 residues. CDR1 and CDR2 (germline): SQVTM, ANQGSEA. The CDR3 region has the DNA TGCAGCGTTGAAGAGAGGGAAAAACTGTTTTTT. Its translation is CSVEEREKLFF.

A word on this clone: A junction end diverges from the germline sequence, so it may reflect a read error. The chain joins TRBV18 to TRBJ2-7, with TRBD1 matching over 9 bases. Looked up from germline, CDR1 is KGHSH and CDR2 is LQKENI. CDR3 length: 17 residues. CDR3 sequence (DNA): TGTGCCAGCCCACCCAATCCGGGACAGGGAAAATCCTACGAGCAGTACTTC. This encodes CASPPNPGQGKSYEQYF. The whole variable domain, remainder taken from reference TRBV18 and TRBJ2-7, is NAGVMQNPRHLVRRRGQEARLRCSPMKGHSHVYWYRQLPEEGLKFMVYLQKENIIDESGMPKERFSAEFPKEGPSILRIQQVVRGDSAAYFCASPPNPGQGKSYEQYFGPGTRLTVT.

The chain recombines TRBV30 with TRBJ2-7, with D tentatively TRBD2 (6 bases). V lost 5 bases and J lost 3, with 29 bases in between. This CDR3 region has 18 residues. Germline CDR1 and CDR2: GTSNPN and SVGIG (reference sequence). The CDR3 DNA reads TGTGCCTGGGATATAGGCCGTACGCGGGACTCGATTAACTACGAGCAGTACTTC. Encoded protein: CAWDIGRTRDSINYEQYF.

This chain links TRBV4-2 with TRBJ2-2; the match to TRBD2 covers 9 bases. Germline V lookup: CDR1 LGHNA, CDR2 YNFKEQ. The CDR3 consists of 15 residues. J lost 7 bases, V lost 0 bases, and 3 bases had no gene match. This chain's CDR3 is CASSQEAAGGGELFF. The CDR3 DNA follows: TGTGCCAGCAGCCAAGAAGCAGCGGGGGGCGGGGAGCTGTTTTTT.

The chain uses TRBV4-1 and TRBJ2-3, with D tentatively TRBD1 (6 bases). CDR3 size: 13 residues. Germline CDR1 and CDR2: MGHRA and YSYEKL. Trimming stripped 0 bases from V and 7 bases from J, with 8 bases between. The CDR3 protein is CASSQDRGNTQYF. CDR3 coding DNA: TGCGCCAGCAGCCAAGACAGGGGAAATACGCAGTATTTT.

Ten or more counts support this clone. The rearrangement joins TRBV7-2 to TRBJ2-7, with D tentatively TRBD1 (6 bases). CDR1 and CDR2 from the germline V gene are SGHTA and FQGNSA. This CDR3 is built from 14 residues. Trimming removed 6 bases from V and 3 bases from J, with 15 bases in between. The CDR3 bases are TGTGCCAGCAGGTCTGACAGGTCAAACTACGAGCAGTACTTC. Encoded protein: CASRSDRSNYEQYF.

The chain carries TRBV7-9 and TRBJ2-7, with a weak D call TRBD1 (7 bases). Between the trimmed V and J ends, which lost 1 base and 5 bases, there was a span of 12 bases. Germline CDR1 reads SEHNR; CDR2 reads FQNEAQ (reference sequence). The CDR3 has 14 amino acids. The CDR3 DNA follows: TGTGCCAGCAGCTTAGGGAGGGGGCGAGACGAGCAGTACTTC. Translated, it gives CASSLGRGRDEQYF.

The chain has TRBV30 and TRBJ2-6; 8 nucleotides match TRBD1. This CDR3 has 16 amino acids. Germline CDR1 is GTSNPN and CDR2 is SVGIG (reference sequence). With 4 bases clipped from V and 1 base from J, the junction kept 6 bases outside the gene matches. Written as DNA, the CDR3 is TGTGCCTGGATCAGGACAGGGTTGTCTGGGGCCAACGTCCTGACTTTC. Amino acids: CAWIRTGLSGANVLTF.

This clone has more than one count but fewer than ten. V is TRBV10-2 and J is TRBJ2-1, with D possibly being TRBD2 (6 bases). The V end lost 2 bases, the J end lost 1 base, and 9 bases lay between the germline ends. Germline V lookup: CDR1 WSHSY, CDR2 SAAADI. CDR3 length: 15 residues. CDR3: CASSERRDSYNEQFF. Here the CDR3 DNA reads TGCGCCAGCAGTGAGAGGAGGGATTCCTACAATGAGCAGTTCTTC.

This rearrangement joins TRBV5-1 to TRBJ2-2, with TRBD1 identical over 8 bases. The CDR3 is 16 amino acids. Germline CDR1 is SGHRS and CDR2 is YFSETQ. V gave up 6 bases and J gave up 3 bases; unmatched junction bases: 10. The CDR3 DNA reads TGCGCCAGCACCCCCGGGACAGGCTTATACACCGGGGAGCTGTTTTTT. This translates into CASTPGTGLYTGELFF.

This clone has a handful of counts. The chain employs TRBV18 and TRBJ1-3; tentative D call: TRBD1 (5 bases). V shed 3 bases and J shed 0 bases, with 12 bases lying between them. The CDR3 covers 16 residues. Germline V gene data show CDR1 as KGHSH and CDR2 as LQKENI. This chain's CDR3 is CASSPPTGHSGNTIYF. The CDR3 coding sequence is TGTGCCAGCTCACCTCCCACAGGCCACTCTGGAAACACCATATATTTT.

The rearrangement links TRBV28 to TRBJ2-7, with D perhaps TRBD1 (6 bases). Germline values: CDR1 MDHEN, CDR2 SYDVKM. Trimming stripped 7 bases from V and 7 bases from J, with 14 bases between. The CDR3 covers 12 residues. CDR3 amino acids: CASTGRGGEQYF. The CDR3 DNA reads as TGTGCCAGCACTGGCAGGGGTGGTGAGCAGTACTTC.

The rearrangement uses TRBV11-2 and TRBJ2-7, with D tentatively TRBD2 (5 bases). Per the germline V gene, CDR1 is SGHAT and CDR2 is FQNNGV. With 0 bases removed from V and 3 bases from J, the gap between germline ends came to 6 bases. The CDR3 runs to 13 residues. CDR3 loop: CASSLDRDYEQYF. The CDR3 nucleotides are TGTGCCAGCAGCTTAGATCGGGACTACGAGCAGTACTTC.

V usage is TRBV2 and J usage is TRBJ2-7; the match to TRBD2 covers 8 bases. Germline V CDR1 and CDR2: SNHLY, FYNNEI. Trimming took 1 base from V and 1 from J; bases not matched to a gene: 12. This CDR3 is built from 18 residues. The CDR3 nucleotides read TGTGCCAGCAGTGAAGGTAGAAAAGGACTAGCCCCTTCCTACGAGCAGTACTTC. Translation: CASSEGRKGLAPSYEQYF. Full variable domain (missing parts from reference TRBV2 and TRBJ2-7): EPEVTQTPSHQVTQMGQEVILRCVPISNHLYFYWYRQILGQKVEFLVSFYNNEISEKSEIFDDQFSVERPDGSNFTLKIRSTKLEDSAMYFCASSEGRKGLAPSYEQYFGPGTRLTVT.

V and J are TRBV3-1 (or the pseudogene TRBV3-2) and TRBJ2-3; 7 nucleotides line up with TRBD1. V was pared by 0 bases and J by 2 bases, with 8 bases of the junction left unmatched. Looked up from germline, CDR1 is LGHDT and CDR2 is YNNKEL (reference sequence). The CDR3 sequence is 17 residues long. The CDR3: CASSQDDREDYTDTQYF. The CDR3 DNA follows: TGTGCCAGCAGCCAAGATGACAGGGAAGATTACACAGATACGCAGTATTTT.

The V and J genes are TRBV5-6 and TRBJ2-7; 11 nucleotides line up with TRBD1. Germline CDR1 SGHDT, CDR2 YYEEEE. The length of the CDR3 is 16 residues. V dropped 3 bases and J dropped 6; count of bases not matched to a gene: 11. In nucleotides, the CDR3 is TGTGCCAGCAGCTCTGCCGGACAGGGGGCTGGGAGCGAGCAGTACTTC. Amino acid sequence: CASSSAGQGAGSEQYF.

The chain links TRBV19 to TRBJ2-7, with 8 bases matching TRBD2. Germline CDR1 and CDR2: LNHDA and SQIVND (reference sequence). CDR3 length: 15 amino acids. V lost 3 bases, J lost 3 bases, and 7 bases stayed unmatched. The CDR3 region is CASSISAGGLYEQYF. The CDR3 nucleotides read TGTGCCAGTAGTATTTCGGCGGGGGGCCTCTACGAGCAGTACTTC.

The CDR3 loop reads CAISEPGQRNEAFF. The CDR3 nucleotides read TGTGCCATCAGTGAGCCGGGACAGAGAAATGAAGCTTTCTTT. The rearrangement uses TRBV10-3 and TRBJ1-1; 7 bases match TRBD1. Germline V lookup: CDR1 ENHRY, CDR2 SYGVKD. Trimming at V came to 2 bases and at J to 7 bases, leaving 7 bases not matched to a gene. This CDR3 is built from 14 residues.

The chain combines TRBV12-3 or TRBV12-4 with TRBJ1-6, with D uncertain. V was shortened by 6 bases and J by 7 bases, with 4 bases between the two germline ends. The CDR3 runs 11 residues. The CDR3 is CASSQNSPLHF. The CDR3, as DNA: TGTGCCAGCAGCCAGAATTCACCCCTCCACTTT.

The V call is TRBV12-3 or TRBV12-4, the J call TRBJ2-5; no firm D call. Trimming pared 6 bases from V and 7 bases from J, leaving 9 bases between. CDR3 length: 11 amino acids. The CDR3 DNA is TGTGCCAGCAGCATAGAAGCGACCCAGTACTTC. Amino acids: CASSIEATQYF.

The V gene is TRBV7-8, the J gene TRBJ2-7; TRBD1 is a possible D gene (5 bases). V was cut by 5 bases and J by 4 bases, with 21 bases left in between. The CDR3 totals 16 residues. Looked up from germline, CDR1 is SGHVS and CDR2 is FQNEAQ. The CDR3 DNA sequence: TGTGCCAGCAGCCGTACCAGGGATCTAAAGCTATACGAGCAGTACTTC. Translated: CASSRTRDLKLYEQYF.